This T cell receptor beta chain was profiled in a study of T cells after yellow fever vaccination. For the study at large: Each of the EM, EMRA, CM and Tscm memory subsets was sorted based on CD3, CD45RA, CCR7 and CD95.

Broader study findings: The booster response re-showed most primary clones: roughly 97% CD4, 88% CD8. In FACS-sorted repertoires, abundant clonotypes from the bulk population could appear as contaminants.

TCRdb fed the 5' RACE reads into MiXCR, producing one record per CDR3 protein. The table includes tens of thousands of distinct CDR3 sequences, 4.5% detected once. This clonotype showed up just a few times. The sequencing used PBMCs, either bulk or a sorted T-cell subset (CD4+, CD8+, memory, or dextramer-sorted; not recorded which), collected on the day of the yellow fever booster vaccination. The sequence was obtained from a man aged 18 to 29 who received the YFV17D yellow fever vaccine.

CDR3 residues: CATSDFSSGANVLTF. CDR3 DNA: TGTGCCACCAGTGATTTCAGCTCTGGGGCCAACGTCCTGACTTTC. This chain uses TRBV24-1 with TRBJ2-6; D remains ambiguous. Trimming removed 1 base from V and 0 bases from J, with 3 bases in between. This CDR3 region has 15 residues. In germline, CDR1 is KGHDR, CDR2 SFDVKD.